This TCR beta chain is drawn from a study of shared clonotypes between healthy human individuals. This CDR3 is built from 14 residues. Trimming removed 6 bases from V and 0 bases from J; junction bases left unmatched: 4. Germline V gene sequence: CDR1 SGHNT, CDR2 YYREEE (reference sequence). This clone was seen only a few times. Using immunoSEQ multiplex PCR, the repertoire was profiled, and TCRdb retains in-frame clones only, with some absent. The table has 950,000 to 1,100,000 clones, about 75% seen once. This clonotype was sampled from a man in his late teens or twenties in good health. Source material: memory CD4+ T cells sorted from blood. Subset given: CD45RA-negative fraction. The chain couples TRBV5-4 to TRBJ2-3, with 7 bases identical to TRBD1. The CDR3: CASMTGLSTDTQYF. Written as DNA, the CDR3 is TGTGCCAGCATGACAGGGTTGAGCACAGATACGCAGTATTTT.